Listed below are T cell receptor beta chains from one sample, sequenced in a study of T cells in Graves' hyperthyroidism and ophthalmopathy. MiXCR, applied by TCRdb to the multiplex PCR reads, yields one record per CDR3 protein. Of fewer than 650,000 distinct CDR3 sequences listed, about 15% are singletons. The sample consisted of blood. The source of these receptors is a woman in her thirties or forties with Graves' ophthalmopathy. The CDR3 runs from the conserved cysteine through the conserved F or W. A D gene is named only where the DNA matches it firmly. Size tells how often a clone was seen (once, few, many) or the class of an expanded clone, and some rows leave it out.

d_call,clone_size,j_call,v_call,cdr3_aa,cdr3_nt
-,many,TRBJ2-5,TRBV6-5,CASSYSLASRETQYF,TGTGCCAGCAGTTACTCGTTGGCTTCTCGAGAGACCCAGTACTTC
TRBD1,many,TRBJ1-2,TRBV6-5,CASSYGGQGLTYGYTF,TGTGCCAGCAGTTACGGGGGACAGGGGTTAACCTATGGCTACACCTTC
TRBD2,many,TRBJ2-7,TRBV7-8,CASSLGEAGGGDEQYF,TGTGCCAGCAGCTTAGGGGAAGCGGGAGGGGGTGACGAGCAGTACTTC
TRBD2,many,TRBJ2-7,TRBV27,CASSSGLAASYEQYF,TGTGCCAGCAGTTCGGGACTAGCGGCTTCCTACGAGCAGTACTTC
TRBD2,many,TRBJ2-7,TRBV20-1,CSAPKATSGRREQYF,TGCAGTGCTCCCAAGGCGACTAGCGGGAGACGGGAGCAGTACTTC
-,-,TRBJ1-1,TRBV7-2,CASSLMQGFTEAFF,TGTGCCAGCAGCTTAATGCAGGGTTTTACTGAAGCTTTCTTT
TRBD2,-,TRBJ2-5,TRBV7-3,CASSSGSGSIRSQETQYF,TGTGCCAGCAGCTCGGGAAGCGGGAGTATAAGAAGCCAAGAGACCCAGTACTTC
-,many,TRBJ2-5,TRBV14,CASSQDQETQYF,TGTGCCAGCAGCCAAGATCAAGAGACCCAGTACTTC
TRBD1,many,TRBJ1-3,TRBV30,CASGRTGFAGNTIYF,TGTGCCTCCGGACGGACAGGGTTTGCTGGAAACACCATATATTTT
TRBD2,few,TRBJ2-2,TRBV3-1,CASSQAGGMNANTGELFF,TGTGCCAGCAGCCAAGCGGGAGGGATGAACGCGAACACCGGGGAGCTGTTTTTT
TRBD1,many,TRBJ1-2,TRBV4-1,CASSHIGQGRFGYTF,TGCGCCAGCAGCCACATCGGACAGGGGAGATTCGGCTACACCTTC
TRBD2,few,TRBJ2-5,TRBV12-3/TRBV12-4,CASSLSSGGTETQYF,TGTGCCAGCAGTTTGAGTAGCGGGGGGACGGAGACCCAGTACTTC
-,many,TRBJ2-7,TRBV30,CAWSTPGLSHEQYF,TGTGCCTGGAGTACCCCGGGACTTTCCCACGAGCAGTACTTC
-,many,TRBJ2-7,TRBV5-1,CASSLVAGAYEQYF,TGCGCCAGCAGCTTGGTTGCAGGGGCTTACGAGCAGTACTTC
-,-,TRBJ2-5,TRBV6-5,CASSYSGAETQYF,TGTGCCAGCAGTTACTCGGGGGCAGAGACCCAGTACTTC
-,few,TRBJ2-2,TRBV4-1,CASSQEESGELFF,TGCGCCAGCAGCCAAGAAGAGTCCGGGGAGCTGTTTTTT
-,many,TRBJ2-2,TRBV10-3,CAISELVGEGTGELFF,TGTGCCATCAGTGAGTTGGTGGGAGAGGGCACCGGGGAGCTGTTTTTT